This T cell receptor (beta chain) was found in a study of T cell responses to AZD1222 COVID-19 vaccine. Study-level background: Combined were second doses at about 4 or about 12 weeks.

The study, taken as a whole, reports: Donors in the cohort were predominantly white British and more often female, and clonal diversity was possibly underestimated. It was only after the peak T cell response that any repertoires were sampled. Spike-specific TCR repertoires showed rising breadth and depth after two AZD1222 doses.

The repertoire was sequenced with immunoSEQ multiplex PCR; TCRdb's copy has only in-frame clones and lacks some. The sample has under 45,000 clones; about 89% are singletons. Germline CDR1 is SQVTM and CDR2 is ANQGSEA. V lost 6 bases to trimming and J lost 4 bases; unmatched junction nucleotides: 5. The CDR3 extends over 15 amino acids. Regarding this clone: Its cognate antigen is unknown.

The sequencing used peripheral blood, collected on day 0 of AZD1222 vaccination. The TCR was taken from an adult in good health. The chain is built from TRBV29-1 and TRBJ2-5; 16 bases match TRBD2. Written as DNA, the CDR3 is TGCAGCGTCGGGACTAGCGGGGGGGCCGGAGAGACCCAGTACTTC. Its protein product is CSVGTSGGAGETQYF.